These 16 T cell receptor beta chains share one sample of origin, sequenced in a study of T-cell reconstitution after alpha-beta-depleted transplantation in children (dated by TCRdb to about 2016). The treatment or condition tag for this specimen amounts to: allogeneic hematopoietic cell transplantation with graft depleted of TCRalphabeta T cells and CD19 B cells. Libraries came from PCR. Sequencing instrument: Illumina HiSeq 2500. To normalize quantification of the TCRbeta repertoire, the TCR libraries were built with molecular barcoding that relied on unique molecular identifiers. TCRdb reworked the public reads: Q25 trimming with fastp, MiXCR clone assembly, productive beta chains retained. For every CDR3 protein sequence, its rows merge into one entry that carries the most common genes and DNA. In this sample the table shows around 250,000 distinct CDR3 sequences, about 25% of which occur a single time. 2.6% of the sample comes from the top ten.

The sequences come from PBMCs, collected before TCRalphabeta/CD19-depleted stem cell transplant. The receptors were gathered from a girl aged 2-10 years with Fanconi anemia, due to receive a stem cell transplant.

V and J are TRBV29-1 and TRBJ2-7; 7 bases fit TRBD2. V gave up 4 bases and J gave up 3 bases; unmatched junction bases: 9. The CDR3 loop spans 14 amino acids. The germline V gene has CDR1 SQVTM and CDR2 ANQGSEA. CDR3 in DNA: TGCAGCGTTGGGGGGTGGGGGGGAGGCTACGAGCAGTACTTC. Protein sequence: CSVGGWGGGYEQYF.

For this clonotype: With a much larger clone just one base away, this may be a read error. This chain uses TRBV29-1 with TRBJ2-1, with TRBD2 matching 10 bases. CDR3 length: 14 amino acids. Per germline, CDR1 SQVTM and CDR2 ANQGSEA. DNA of the CDR3: TGCAACGTGAAAGCGGGAGGGACCTACAATGAGCAGTTCTTC. Residues: CNVKAGGTYNEQFF.

CDR3: CASSQPSSYEQYF. CDR3 bases: TGTGCCAGCAGCCAGCCCTCTTCCTACGAGCAGTACTTC. This chain uses TRBV7-2 with TRBJ2-7; D unclear. The CDR3 extends over 13 amino acids. Germline V gene sequence: CDR1 SGHTA, CDR2 FQGNSA. V lost 5 bases to trimming and J lost 1 base, with 9 bases between them.

This clonotype was recorded many times. V is TRBV4-2 and J is TRBJ2-6; no clear D. This CDR3 contains 16 residues. Trimming stripped 1 base from V and 6 bases from J, with 13 bases between. Germline CDR1 is LGHNA and CDR2 is YNFKEQ. Written as DNA, the CDR3 is TGTGCCAGCAGCCAAGTCGGGTTCAGGCAGGCCAACGTCCTGACTTTC. Protein sequence: CASSQVGFRQANVLTF.

This clonotype was seen only a few times. The V and J genes are TRBV29-1 and TRBJ1-2, with 8 bases identical to TRBD1. Germline V lookup: CDR1 SQVTM, CDR2 ANQGSEA. V gave up 7 bases and J gave up 7 bases; unmatched junction bases: 2. The CDR3 consists of 10 residues. The CDR3 here is CSADRGGYTF. Here the CDR3 DNA reads TGCAGCGCAGACAGGGGTGGCTACACCTTC.

V gene TRBV29-1 combines with J gene TRBJ2-3; unclear D gene. The germline V and J ends were trimmed by 7 bases and 0 bases, with 11 bases remaining between them. This CDR3 region has 13 residues. Germline loops: CDR1 SQVTM, CDR2 ANQGSEA. CDR3 sequence: CSAAKASTDTQYF. The CDR3 coding sequence is TGCAGCGCTGCTAAAGCGAGCACAGATACGCAGTATTTT.

CDR3 nucleotides: TGCAGTGTTAAAGGACAGGGGCTGACTGAAGCTTTCTTT. The encoded protein is CSVKGQGLTEAFF. The genes are TRBV20-1 and TRBJ1-1; 9 bases agree with TRBD1. V shed 7 bases and J 5 bases; nucleotides not matched to a gene: 8. The CDR3 is 13 amino acids. The germline gives CDR1 DFQATT, CDR2 SNEGSKA (reference sequence).

The CDR3 DNA reads TGTGCCAGCAGCGAGAGGGGACTAGCGGGGGGGCCTTCAAGCACAGATACGCAGTATTTT. It encodes CASSERGLAGGPSSTDTQYF. The J gene is TRBJ2-3, the V gene TRBV11-2; 16 bases line up with TRBD2. The ends lost 5 bases at V and 0 bases at J; junction bases unmatched: 11. There are 20 residues in the CDR3. Germline CDR1 and CDR2: SGHAT and FQNNGV.

The table lists this clonotype with many counts. The chain recombines TRBV20-1 with TRBJ2-7; D may be TRBD1 (7 bases). V lost 1 base and J 8 bases, leaving 21 bases between the germline ends. CDR3 length: 15 amino acids. Looked up from germline, CDR1 is DFQATT and CDR2 is SNEGSKA (reference sequence). CDR3 DNA sequence: TGCAGTGCTAGAGTCCAGGGGGAGGACTACGGCAAGCAGTACTTC. It codes for CSARVQGEDYGKQYF.

The chain uses TRBV20-1 and TRBJ2-1; D might be TRBD2 (7 bases). V lost 4 bases and J lost 5, with 18 bases in between. The germline V gene encodes CDR1 DFQATT and CDR2 SNEGSKA (reference sequence). This CDR3 is 15 amino acids long. In DNA, the CDR3 is TGCAGTGCTACATGGGGGGGCCCTAAGAACAATGAGCAGTTCTTC. Translating it yields CSATWGGPKNNEQFF.

The rearrangement uses TRBV3-1 and TRBJ2-5, with TRBD2 matching 15 bases. Germline CDR1 is LGHDT and CDR2 is YNNKEL (reference sequence). This CDR3 has 19 amino acids. Trimming removed 0 bases from V and 5 bases from J; junction bases left unmatched: 10. CDR3 protein: CASSQDRGLAGGQGETQYF. CDR3 DNA: TGTGCCAGCAGCCAAGATCGCGGACTAGCGGGGGGGCAGGGGGAGACCCAGTACTTC.

This clonotype was seen at least ten times. The chain joins TRBV7-6 to TRBJ1-2; no definite D call. The CDR3 has 13 residues. CDR1 SGHVS and CDR2 FNYEAQ come from the germline V gene. Trimming stripped 1 base from V and 10 bases from J, with 13 bases between. The CDR3 protein is CASSLEWSGPYTF. In DNA, the CDR3 is TGTGCCAGCAGCTTAGAATGGAGCGGGCCCTACACCTTC.

This clonotype was counted a few times. The J gene is TRBJ2-7, the V gene TRBV5-1; 7 bases are shared with TRBD1. V was clipped by 4 bases and J by 4 bases; unmatched bases: 11. CDR3 length equals 15 residues. Germline V gene data show CDR1 as SGHRS and CDR2 as YFSETQ. The DNA for the CDR3 is TGCGCCAGCAGCCTTTCCGGGACAGTTATATACGAGCAGTACTTC. It is translated as CASSLSGTVIYEQYF.

The chain couples TRBV27 to TRBJ2-7, with 11 positions matching TRBD2. Germline lookup yields CDR1 MNHEY and CDR2 SMNVEV (reference sequence). This CDR3 comprises 15 residues. The V and J ends lost 6 bases and 4 bases, in that order; junction bases with no gene match: 8. The CDR3 spells CASSLILAGEYEQYF. CDR3 nucleotides: TGTGCCAGCAGCCTCATACTAGCGGGAGAGTACGAGCAGTACTTC.

This chain connects TRBV20-1 to TRBJ2-1, with 9 positions matching TRBD1. The V and J ends lost 3 bases and 6 bases, in that order; junction bases with no gene match: 9. There are 15 residues in the CDR3. CDR1 is DFQATT and CDR2 is SNEGSKA in the germline V gene (reference sequence). The CDR3 DNA is TGCAGTGCTAGTCCCTTGGACAGGGGCATCAATGAGCAGTTCTTC. Amino acid sequence: CSASPLDRGINEQFF.

The table lists this clonotype with many counts. The chain has TRBV12-3 or TRBV12-4 and TRBJ1-1; D not resolved. The length of the CDR3 is 13 residues. V was trimmed by 5 bases and J by 2 bases, leaving 9 bases between them. The CDR3 sequence: CASSEQTNTEAFF. DNA for the CDR3: TGTGCCAGCAGTGAGCAGACTAACACTGAAGCTTTCTTT.